A single sample is the source of the 15 T cell receptor beta chains below, sequenced in a study of T cells in localized non-small cell lung cancer. The table came from immunoSEQ multiplex PCR; TCRdb's copy has only in-frame clones and leaves some out. The table lists roughly 20,000 clones, approximately 80% of them singletons. Here the sequenced sample was peripheral blood, taken before any cancer treatment. The receptors were gathered from a man aged 40 to 75 with stage I lung adenocarcinoma.

The V and J genes are TRBV28 and TRBJ1-2; D gene unclear. CDR1 is MDHEN and CDR2 is SYDVKM in the germline V gene. There are 14 residues in the CDR3. V was clipped by 5 bases and J by 4 bases, with 14 bases between them. This CDR3 reads CASSINGLGYGYTF. CDR3 in DNA: TGTGCCAGCAGTATCAATGGGCTAGGCTATGGCTACACCTTC.

The chain carries TRBV19 and TRBJ1-2; D uncertain. The CDR3 extends over 13 amino acids. Germline V lookup: CDR1 LNHDA, CDR2 SQIVND (reference sequence). V was clipped by 3 bases and J by 6 bases, with 11 bases between them. The chain's CDR3 is CASSMARADGYTF. The CDR3 DNA reads TGTGCCAGTAGTATGGCTCGGGCGGATGGCTACACCTTC.

The rearrangement links TRBV29-1 to TRBJ2-1; D unresolved. V lost 4 bases and J lost 3, with 10 bases in between. CDR3 size: 13 residues. Germline loops: CDR1 SQVTM, CDR2 ANQGSEA. The CDR3, as DNA: TGCAGCGTTGTGGGCGATGGCTACAATGAGCAGTTCTTC. It specifies CSVVGDGYNEQFF.

In this sample, this clone turned up a few times. This chain connects TRBV5-6 to TRBJ2-3, with D tentatively TRBD1 or TRBD2 (5 bases each). Germline values: CDR1 SGHDT, CDR2 YYEEEE. Trimming stripped 4 bases from V and 8 bases from J, with 11 bases between. The CDR3 runs to 12 residues. CDR3 in amino acids: CASSRDDATQYF. Written as DNA, the CDR3 is TGTGCCAGCAGCCGGGACGATGCTACGCAGTATTTT.

This chain uses TRBV5-4 with TRBJ1-2, with D hard to call. CDR1 is SGHNT, CDR2 YYREEE, per germline (reference sequence). CDR3 length equals 16 residues. V was cut by 4 bases and J by 0 bases, with 16 bases left in between. CDR3 sequence: CASSPASGSANYGYTF. CDR3 in DNA: TGTGCCAGCAGCCCAGCGAGTGGGTCGGCTAACTATGGCTACACCTTC.

V usage is TRBV7-9 and J usage is TRBJ2-2; D tentatively fits TRBD1 or TRBD2 (5 bases each). CDR1 and CDR2 (germline): SEHNR, FQNEAQ (reference sequence). With 3 bases removed from V and 0 bases from J, the gap between germline ends came to 17 bases. The CDR3 is 18 amino acids. The CDR3 spells CASSFPTTGAANTGELFF. The CDR3 coding sequence is TGTGCCAGCAGCTTCCCCACCACCGGGGCGGCGAACACCGGGGAGCTGTTTTTT.

The chain combines TRBV15 with TRBJ2-5; possibly TRBD2 for D (6 bases). The CDR3 extends over 14 amino acids. CDR1 is LNHNV and CDR2 is YYDKDF in the germline V gene (reference sequence). Trimming took 1 base from V and 5 from J, leaving 11 bases between them. The DNA for the CDR3 is TGTGCCACCAGCAGAGTCACGGGGGTGGAGACCCAGTACTTC. Protein: CATSRVTGVETQYF.

This clone was recorded once. This chain joins TRBV6-6 and TRBJ2-7; D might be TRBD2 (6 bases). V lost 7 bases and J 5 bases, leaving 18 bases between the germline ends. The CDR3 runs 14 residues. Germline V gene lookup returns CDR1 MNHNY and CDR2 SVGAGI (reference sequence). The DNA for the CDR3 is TGTGCCAGCACCCCGACTAGATTGGGCCACGAGCAGTACTTC. Its protein product is CASTPTRLGHEQYF.

The chain employs TRBV10-1 and TRBJ2-2, with 8 bases matching TRBD1. The V gene's germline CDR1 is WNHNN and CDR2 SYGVQD (reference sequence). V was clipped by 6 bases and J by 4 bases; unmatched bases: 1. This CDR3 comprises 13 residues. Here the CDR3 reads CASSRGLTGELFF. The DNA of the CDR3 is TGCGCCAGCAGCAGGGGGCTCACCGGGGAGCTGTTTTTT.

This clone was observed a handful of times. V gene TRBV28 combines with J gene TRBJ2-3; possibly TRBD1 for D (7 bases). Between the trimmed V and J ends, which lost 6 bases and 2 bases, there was a span of 18 bases. CDR1 and CDR2 from the germline V gene are MDHEN and SYDVKM. The CDR3 extends over 16 amino acids. The CDR3: CASSFGGTDTTDTQYF. CDR3 coding DNA: TGTGCCAGCAGCTTTGGGGGGACAGATACCACAGATACGCAGTATTTT.

To note about this clone: One end of the junction fails to match germline, which may point to a read error. The chain combines TRBV2 with TRBJ2-5; 9 nucleotides line up with TRBD1. This CDR3 spans 16 amino acids. In germline, CDR1 is SNHLY, CDR2 FYNNEI. The chain's CDR3 is CASTGQGYRLGEAQYF. CDR3 DNA: TGTGCCAGCACCGGACAGGGGTATCGTTTGGGAGAGGCCCAGTACTTC.

The chain carries TRBV4-3 and TRBJ2-1; the match to TRBD2 covers 9 bases. The CDR3 is 15 amino acids. Germline V gene data show CDR1 as LGHNA and CDR2 as YSLEER. V gave up 3 bases and J gave up 4 bases; unmatched junction bases: 4. For the CDR3, the DNA is TGCGCCAGCAGCCAGAGCGGGGGGCGTTACAATGAGCAGTTCTTC. Translated, it gives CASSQSGGRYNEQFF.

V usage is TRBV27 and J usage is TRBJ2-7, with 8 bases that match TRBD1. The CDR3 is 15 residues long. Germline V gene sequence: CDR1 MNHEY, CDR2 SMNVEV (reference sequence). Germline trimming cut 0 bases from V and 5 bases from J; bases unmatched to any gene: 6. The CDR3 sequence is CASSLSGQGGDEQYF. The CDR3 DNA sequence: TGTGCCAGCAGTTTATCCGGACAGGGCGGCGACGAGCAGTACTTC.

The rearrangement uses TRBV5-6 and TRBJ1-1; 8 nucleotides agree with TRBD1. This CDR3 region has 19 residues. V dropped 0 bases and J dropped 3; count of bases not matched to a gene: 16. The V gene's germline CDR1 is SGHDT and CDR2 YYEEEE. CDR3 protein: CASSLDTVRGPPVDTEAFF. CDR3 DNA: TGTGCCAGCAGCTTGGATACAGTCAGGGGGCCACCGGTGGACACTGAAGCTTTCTTT. The entire variable domain, with the rest obtained from reference TRBV5-6 and TRBJ1-1, is as follows: DAGVTQSPTHLIKTRGQQVTLRCSPKSGHDTVSWYQQALGQGPQFIFQYYEEEERQRGNFPDRFSGHQFPNYSSELNVNALLLGDSALYLCASSLDTVRGPPVDTEAFFGQGTRLTVV.

This rearrangement joins TRBV27 to TRBJ2-3, with TRBD1 identical over 7 bases. Germline CDR1 and CDR2: MNHEY and SMNVEV (reference sequence). J gave up 6 bases and V 3 bases, and 6 bases lay outside the gene matches. The CDR3 is made up of 14 amino acids. In nucleotides, the CDR3 is TGTGCCAGCAGTTTCTGGACAGGAGACGATACGCAGTATTTT. Amino acids: CASSFWTGDDTQYF.